This T cell receptor (beta chain) came from a study of OX40 agonist ivuxolimab in advanced cancers. The study's findings and limits: More expanded clones were seen, on average, in CD8+ T cells than in CD4+. Blood T cells, both CD4+ and CD8+, expanded clonally by week 6 at 0.1 to 3.0 mg/kg.

The assay was immunoSEQ multiplex PCR, and TCRdb's table has in-frame clones only and misses some. The data hold around 60,000 clones, with roughly 91% observed a single time. Prior autoimmune disease or systemic immunosuppression barred patients. Peripheral blood came from all dose cohorts at three timepoints. Worth noting for this clone: Its antigen remains unidentified.

CDR1 is SGHDT, CDR2 YYEEEE, per germline. The J segment lost 10 bases and the V segment lost 2 bases, leaving 4 bases of the junction unmatched. This CDR3 comprises 13 residues. The sequencing used CD4+ or CD8+ T cells sorted from blood, collected in a trial of the OX40 agonist ivuxolimab. The chain is built from TRBV5-6 and TRBJ2-1, with TRBD2 identical over 9 bases. This clonotype originated in an adult with an advanced solid tumor such as melanoma, head and neck, liver or kidney cancer. CDR3 amino acids: CASSLAGGLEQFF. The CDR3 DNA is TGTGCCAGCAGCTTAGCGGGAGGCCTGGAGCAGTTCTTC.